This TCR beta chain was sequenced during a study of blood T cell repertoires in COVID-19 (dated by TCRdb to 2019 to 2021). About the study as a whole: Collaborator samples came from the United States, Italy and Spain and covered acute and convalescent phases of COVID-19. Samples came from the ongoing ImmuneRACE study (first 160 participants) plus 1,254 subjects from 6 global collaborators. Where available, HLA class I and class II types were obtained from metadata supplied by the sample provider rather than from assay-based typing. The dataset comprised deeply sampled blood TCRbeta repertoires from subjects exposed to, actively infected with, or recovered from COVID-19. The repertoires were released in a freely available public database intended as a resource for research on the immune response to SARS-CoV-2. A de-identified subject ID, COVID-19 status, age in years and sex were almost always included in the sample metadata. The prospective study material was composed of cDNA or gDNA derived from T cells, B-cell-depleted T cells, or PBMCs. What the research found in general, with its limitations: Clinical and demographic metadata were provided uncurated, with the amount varying by source and participant.

Whole blood was collected in K2EDTA tubes by collaborating institutions according to the institutions' own protocols. For TCRbeta analysis, collaborator samples were shipped as frozen whole blood, as isolated PBMCs, or as DNA extracted from either sample type. On this clone: Its target antigen remains unknown. Per-base qualities were not stored, and no clone one base away is much larger.

TCRbeta CDR3 regions were amplified from genomic DNA by means of the immunoSEQ Assay, a bias-controlled multiplex PCR. Turning to the authors' computational methods: Within the assay, amplification of reference gene primers was used to estimate how many nucleated cells each sample contained. To quantify the absolute abundance of each unique TCRbeta CDR3 rearrangement, sequence reads were collapsed and filtered. Productive Simpson clonality was computed per sample as the square root of Simpson's diversity index over productive rearrangements. TCRdb mirrors the immuneACCESS table, restricted to in-frame sequences. Some clones are absent from its copies; in checked studies, under half trace to an unresolved V gene, and the reason for the others is unknown. The V and J calls and clone size are taken from that table; D and trimming were inferred from the DNA. The sample table shows about 130,000 clones, and almost 85% are seen once. 9.5% to 15% of the sample is held by the ten biggest clonotypes.

Sequenced input: peripheral blood. This TCR derives from a human donor in a cohort sampled during active COVID-19.

The base sequence is TGTGCCAGTAGTATTTTGGGGGGACTAGCGGGGGCAACAGATACGCAGTATTTT. It is translated as CASSILGGLAGATDTQYF. The rearrangement combines TRBV19 with TRBJ2-3; TRBD2 aligns with 14 central bases. CDR1 LNHDA and CDR2 SQIVND are derived from the germline V gene (reference sequence). Compared with germline, V lacks 3 bases and J lacks 3 bases; bases without a gene match: 8. Including the terminal cysteine and phenylalanine, the CDR3 comprises 18 residues. Here the CDR3 DNA is all that survives: 54 bases in frame from base 1.